The 28 T cell receptor beta chains given below trace back to one sample, sequenced in a study of cytomegalovirus exposure and HLA in healthy donors. PCR involved 60 Vbeta and 13 Jbeta primers. The method was immunoSEQ multiplex PCR; TCRdb's version includes in-frame clones alone and lacks a portion of them. The sample yields some 180,000 clones, 70% to 85% seen once. The material sequenced was PBMCs. The origin of the receptors is a man between 18 and 29 years old in good health and CMV-seronegative.

This chain connects TRBV19 to TRBJ2-7; 7 nucleotides agree with TRBD1. This CDR3 spans 16 amino acids. Unmatched junction bases numbered 12, after V lost 4 bases and J lost 3 bases. Germline V gene lookup returns CDR1 LNHDA and CDR2 SQIVND (reference sequence). The CDR3 region has the DNA TGTGCCAGTAGTACCGGGACAGCCCGCCCATTCTACGAGCAGTACTTC. It translates to CASSTGTARPFYEQYF.

The rearrangement links TRBV5-1 to TRBJ2-5; TRBD2 is a possible D gene (6 bases). V dropped 6 bases and J dropped 6 bases, with 21 bases sitting between them. Germline V gene sequence: CDR1 SGHRS, CDR2 YFSETQ. The CDR3 totals 15 residues. The CDR3 is CASTPWGDLQQTQYF. CDR3 nucleotides: TGCGCCAGCACCCCCTGGGGGGACTTGCAACAGACCCAGTACTTC.

This rearrangement joins TRBV6-6 to TRBJ2-7, with no clear D. Germline assignment: CDR1 MNHNY and CDR2 SVGAGI (reference sequence). V lost 2 bases to trimming and J lost 0 bases, with 8 bases between them. The CDR3 sequence is 14 residues long. The CDR3 loop is CASSYKSVSYEQYF. CDR3 DNA: TGTGCCAGCAGTTACAAAAGCGTCTCCTACGAGCAGTACTTC.

The chain has TRBV7-2 and TRBJ2-7; tentatively, D is TRBD2 (5 bases). Trimming removed 2 bases from V and 2 bases from J, with 10 bases in between. Germline values: CDR1 SGHTA, CDR2 FQGNSA. The CDR3 is 14 residues long. The CDR3 DNA sequence: TGTGCCAGCAGCTTAAGTGGGAGCCCCTACGAGCAGTACTTC. Amino acids: CASSLSGSPYEQYF.

The chain recombines TRBV30 with TRBJ1-5; 10 bases are a match to TRBD1. V gave up 1 base and J gave up 6 bases; unmatched junction bases: 6. Germline V gene data show CDR1 as GTSNPN and CDR2 as SVGIG (reference sequence). There are 15 residues in the CDR3. CDR3: CAWSAQGQGIQPQHF. The DNA for the CDR3 is TGTGCCTGGAGTGCCCAGGGACAGGGGATTCAGCCCCAGCATTTT.

This sequence joins TRBV19 and TRBJ1-2; TRBD1 matches at 7 bases. The CDR3 consists of 13 residues. Germline V CDR1 and CDR2: LNHDA, SQIVND (reference sequence). V lost 7 bases, J lost 2 bases, and 4 bases stayed unmatched. Here the CDR3 reads CASTPTGNYGYTF. The CDR3 DNA follows: TGTGCCAGTACCCCGACAGGGAACTATGGCTACACCTTC.

The chain is built from TRBV30 and TRBJ2-3; D is unresolved. Germline CDR1 is GTSNPN and CDR2 is SVGIG (reference sequence). This CDR3 spans 13 amino acids. Deletions cut 0 bases from V and 4 bases from J, with 8 bases between. The CDR3 DNA reads as TGTGCCTGGAGTGTAGGAGCGTCAGATACGCAGTATTTT. Its translation is CAWSVGASDTQYF. The whole variable domain, filled in from reference TRBV30 and TRBJ2-3, reads SQTIHQWPATLVQPVGSPLSLECTVEGTSNPNLYWYRQAAGRGLQLLFYSVGIGQISSEVPQNLSASRPQDRQFILSSKKLLLSDSGFYLCAWSVGASDTQYFGPGTRLTVL.

This chain connects TRBV5-1 to TRBJ1-6; D may be TRBD1 (6 bases). The CDR3 has 17 residues. Germline CDR1 reads SGHRS; CDR2 reads YFSETQ. V lost 3 bases, J lost 0 bases, and 13 bases lay in between. CDR3 nucleotide sequence: TGCGCCAGCAGCTCCAGGACAGCAAGCTCCTATAATTCACCCCTCCACTTT. This gives the protein CASSSRTASSYNSPLHF.

This clone showed up just once. The genes are TRBV27 and TRBJ1-1; perhaps TRBD1 as D (6 bases). Germline V gene data show CDR1 as MNHEY and CDR2 as SMNVEV (reference sequence). This CDR3 is built from 14 residues. Trimming removed 5 bases from V and 2 bases from J, with 12 bases in between. The CDR3, as DNA: TGTGCCAGCAGTCAAACAGGGTATAACACTGAAGCTTTCTTT. This sequence encodes CASSQTGYNTEAFF.

V and J are TRBV9 and TRBJ2-5, with 8 bases fitting TRBD1. Germline loops: CDR1 SGDLS, CDR2 YYNGEE. The CDR3 totals 13 residues. V dropped 3 bases and J dropped 5; count of bases not matched to a gene: 3. CDR3 amino acids: CASSGYRGETQYF. CDR3 nucleotides: TGTGCCAGCAGCGGATACAGGGGGGAGACCCAGTACTTC.

The chain joins TRBV4-3 to TRBJ2-1; 11 bases align to TRBD2. Germline-derived CDR1 and CDR2 are LGHNA and YSLEER. This CDR3 is 17 amino acids long. Trimming at V came to 0 bases and at J to 7 bases, leaving 8 bases not matched to a gene. CDR3 protein: CASSQDRLAGYRNEQFF. The CDR3 bases are TGCGCCAGCAGCCAAGATCGACTAGCGGGATATCGGAATGAGCAGTTCTTC.

The chain employs TRBV5-1 and TRBJ1-1; D call uncertain. This CDR3 has 13 amino acids. Trimming shortened V by 2 bases and J by 4 bases, and 9 bases separated the two germline ends. In germline, CDR1 is SGHRS, CDR2 YFSETQ. CDR3 loop: CASSLQPITEAFF. As DNA, the CDR3 is TGCGCCAGCAGCTTACAGCCCATCACTGAAGCTTTCTTT.

This chain joins TRBV5-3 and TRBJ1-2, with D uncertain. TRBV5-3 is an ORF for which the function is uncertain. Trimming removed 1 base at V and 5 bases at J, with 9 bases between. This CDR3 comprises 13 residues. CDR3 region: CARSLLGVYGYTF. In DNA form, the CDR3 reads TGTGCCAGAAGCTTGCTCGGGGTTTATGGCTACACCTTC.

This clone has just one count. CDR3 nucleotide sequence: TGTGCCAGCAGCGTATTCCCCTCAAACAGGGGGCGAGAATATGGCTACACCTTC. Translation gives CASSVFPSNRGREYGYTF. The chain is built from TRBV9 and TRBJ1-2; 9 positions agree with TRBD1. The CDR3 contains 18 residues. The germline V gene encodes CDR1 SGDLS and CDR2 YYNGEE. V lost 1 base, J lost 5 bases, and 15 bases stayed unmatched.

The gene calls are TRBV9 and TRBJ1-4; D possibly corresponds to TRBD1 (6 bases). The V end lost 0 bases, the J end lost 3 bases, and 9 bases lay between the germline ends. CDR3 size: 15 residues. Germline values: CDR1 SGDLS, CDR2 YYNGEE. The DNA for the CDR3 is TGTGCCAGCAGCGTAGAAGGGGGGGCTAATGAAAAACTGTTTTTT. This codes for CASSVEGGANEKLFF.

The chain carries TRBV7-8 and TRBJ1-1; D is unclear. Trimming removed 5 bases from V and 1 base from J, with 11 bases in between. Germline V lookup: CDR1 SGHVS, CDR2 FQNEAQ. The CDR3 has 14 residues. For the CDR3, the DNA is TGTGCCAGCAGCGTAGGGTTACAGAACACTGAAGCTTTCTTT. Its translation: CASSVGLQNTEAFF.

Written as DNA, the CDR3 is TGTGCCAGCAGCCAATACGGGGTAGGAGGAAACACCATATATTTT. Translation: CASSQYGVGGNTIYF. The rearrangement joins TRBV14 to TRBJ1-3; D gene unclear. The CDR3 sequence is 15 residues long. The germline CDR1 and CDR2 sequences are SGHDN and FVKESK. V was shortened by 2 bases and J by 4 bases, with 12 bases between the two germline ends.

The rearrangement joins TRBV12-2 to TRBJ2-5; the D call of TRBD2 is as the table states it, not checked on the DNA. TRBV12-2 is noted as a pseudogene. The CDR3 extends over 15 amino acids. DNA for the CDR3: TGTGCAAGTCGCTTCGGATGCAGGACTCAAGAGACCCAGTACTTC. It codes for CASRFGCRTQETQYF.

In its sample, this clone was seen a few times. The rearrangement links TRBV6-5 to TRBJ2-1; TRBD2 is a possible D gene (5 bases). Germline V lookup: CDR1 MNHEY, CDR2 SVGAGI. V was trimmed by 5 bases and J by 0 bases, leaving 11 bases between them. This CDR3 contains 15 residues. The CDR3 region has the DNA TGTGCCAGCAGTCCCCGGGGTAGCTCCTACAATGAGCAGTTCTTC. Protein sequence: CASSPRGSSYNEQFF.

This chain uses TRBV6-5 with TRBJ2-1; 8 bases fit TRBD2. Germline V gene sequence: CDR1 MNHEY, CDR2 SVGAGI. The CDR3 sequence is 14 residues long. Trimming removed 6 bases from V and 8 bases from J; junction bases left unmatched: 9. This CDR3 is CASSTTGLGDEQFF. As DNA, the CDR3 is TGTGCCAGCAGCACAACGGGACTAGGAGATGAGCAGTTCTTC.

The rearrangement links TRBV5-4 to TRBJ2-7, with D maybe TRBD1 (6 bases). This CDR3 has 13 amino acids. V gave up 3 bases and J gave up 4 bases, with 11 bases separating them. Germline V CDR1 and CDR2: SGHNT, YYREEE (reference sequence). This chain's CDR3 is CASSSNRGYEQYF. For the CDR3, the DNA is TGTGCCAGCAGCTCTAATAGGGGGTACGAGCAGTACTTC.

This chain links TRBV28 with TRBJ1-5; D not certain. Germline assignment: CDR1 MDHEN and CDR2 SYDVKM. Deletions cut 5 bases from V and 11 bases from J, with 13 bases between. The CDR3 spans 12 residues. The CDR3 DNA is TGTGCCAGCAGTACTCAGGTCGGGGCCCAGCATTTT. Translated: CASSTQVGAQHF.

The chain couples TRBV5-1 to TRBJ2-7; 10 nucleotides align to TRBD2. CDR1 is SGHRS and CDR2 is YFSETQ in the germline V gene. The CDR3 is made up of 18 amino acids. V was clipped by 4 bases and J by 3 bases; unmatched bases: 16. This chain's CDR3 is CASSVAPSGGLGDYEQYF. CDR3 coding DNA: TGCGCCAGCAGCGTCGCCCCTAGCGGGGGCCTCGGGGACTACGAGCAGTACTTC.

The chain links TRBV9 to TRBJ2-5; TRBD2 is a possible D gene (7 bases). The CDR3 consists of 16 residues. Looked up from germline, CDR1 is SGDLS and CDR2 is YYNGEE. V lost 0 bases and J 5 bases, leaving 17 bases between the germline ends. CDR3 amino acids: CASSVVEGGPSETQYF. DNA of the CDR3: TGTGCCAGCAGCGTAGTTGAGGGGGGGCCGTCGGAGACCCAGTACTTC.

This clone was seen more than once but under ten times. The chain is built from TRBV27 and TRBJ1-1, with D possibly being TRBD1 (5 bases). The V and J ends lost 1 base and 4 bases respectively, with 16 bases between them. Germline V gives CDR1 MNHEY, CDR2 SMNVEV (reference sequence). This CDR3 comprises 16 residues. The chain's CDR3 is CASSLLVGGALTEAFF. The CDR3 DNA follows: TGTGCCAGCAGTTTATTGGTCGGGGGAGCGCTCACTGAAGCTTTCTTT.

The chain couples TRBV29-1 to TRBJ1-1, with D possibly TRBD1 on 6 matching bases. V shed 3 bases and J shed 1 base, with 12 bases lying between them. The CDR3 is 14 residues long. The germline V gene encodes CDR1 SQVTM and CDR2 ANQGSEA. The CDR3 is CSVDPGEWNTEAFF. In nucleotides, the CDR3 is TGCAGCGTTGATCCAGGGGAGTGGAACACTGAAGCTTTCTTT.

This sequence joins TRBV11-1 and TRBJ2-1; D gene uncertain. This CDR3 contains 16 residues. V lost 2 bases and J 6 bases, leaving 17 bases between the germline ends. The V gene's germline CDR1 is SGHAT and CDR2 FQDESV (reference sequence). CDR3 sequence: CASSLRRDLLVNEQFF. CDR3 DNA sequence: TGTGCCAGCAGCTTACGTCGAGATCTATTGGTCAATGAGCAGTTCTTC. Drawing the rest from reference TRBV11-1 and TRBJ2-1, the complete variable domain is EAEVAQSPRYKITEKSQAVAFWCDPISGHATLYWYRQILGQGPELLVQFQDESVVDDSQLPKDRFSAERLKGVDSTLKIQPAELGDSAMYLCASSLRRDLLVNEQFFGPGTRLTVL.

V is TRBV6-5 and J is TRBJ1-6; 11 bases match TRBD1. The ends lost 6 bases at V and 12 bases at J; junction bases unmatched: 7. CDR1 is MNHEY and CDR2 is SVGAGI in the germline V gene. The CDR3 has 14 residues. The CDR3 loop reads CASSSPGQGGPLHF. The DNA of the CDR3 is TGTGCCAGCAGCTCTCCGGGACAGGGGGGACCCCTCCACTTT.